This T cell receptor (beta chain) was retrieved from a study of blood T cell repertoires in COVID-19. Overall study: Sites in the United States, Italy and Spain provided acute and convalescent COVID-19 samples. Nucleic acid was either cDNA or gDNA, and it came from T cells, B-cell-depleted T cells, or PBMCs.

This clone occurred once. As processed by the authors: Scientists estimated how many nucleated cells there were by amplifying reference gene primers. This table comes from immunoSEQ multiplex PCR, and its TCRdb copy is limited to in-frame clones, with some not included. V and J calls and clone size are as listed in that table; D and trimming were resolved from the DNA. The top ten clones hold 25% to 30% of a sample with 95,000 to 150,000 clones, 75% to 90% of them seen once. This CDR3 spans 17 amino acids. Trimming stripped 4 bases from V and 0 bases from J, with 16 bases between. Germline-derived CDR1 and CDR2 are MGHRA and YSYEKL.

The sample comprised peripheral blood. This chain uses TRBV4-1 with TRBJ1-5; D unresolved. This clonotype originated in a woman in her seventies with acute or convalescent COVID-19. The CDR3 DNA is TGCGCCAGCAGCCCAAGTCCAGGTTCCGATAGCAATCAGCCCCAGCATTTT. It yields the protein CASSPSPGSDSNQPQHF.